This T cell receptor beta chain was sequenced in a study of blood T cell repertoires in COVID-19. About the research overall: COVID-19 samples collected from the United States, Italy and Spain covered acute and convalescent phases. The analysed material was cDNA or gDNA that came from T cells, B-cell-depleted T cells, or PBMCs.

Study members were between about 18 and 100 years old and lived in some 26 US regions. Recovered status applied to Cohort 3 donors who had two consecutive negative PCRs. It also applied to those with clearance or with symptom resolution. Sequencing used immunoSEQ multiplex PCR; TCRdb keeps in-frame clones, though not all of them. Seen here are 200,000 to 250,000 clones, roughly 85% observed once, and the top ten hold 10% to 12%. The CDR3 consists of 14 residues. V was shortened by 6 bases and J by 8 bases, with 19 bases between the two germline ends. The germline CDR1 and CDR2 sequences are ENHRY and SYGVKD.

This clonotype was obtained from a man aged 30 to 39 who had recovered from COVID-19. Sequenced sample: PBMCs or T cells enriched from blood (not recorded which). The rearrangement joins TRBV10-3 to TRBJ1-2; TRBD1 might be the D (6 bases). The CDR3 bases are TGTGCCATCAGCCAGGGACAAGGGGCGGCGGGCTACACCTTC. This gives the protein CAISQGQGAAGYTF.